The 28 T cell receptor beta chains listed next were all sequenced from one sample in a study of technical replicates of blood from a handful of donors. Generated by immunoSEQ multiplex PCR, the TCRdb table keeps only in-frame clones and is missing some. The data show about 79,000 clones, about 90% seen once. The source material was T cells isolated from PBMCs. The receptors were gathered from a human donor in good health. Some clones in this sample may be carry-over from other donors' samples.

The chain recombines TRBV7-8 with TRBJ2-3, with D possibly matching TRBD2 (6 bases). The CDR3 totals 15 residues. V was clipped by 7 bases and J by 0 bases, with 14 bases between them. Germline V gene data show CDR1 as SGHVS and CDR2 as FQNEAQ. CDR3 protein: CASNHLAFSTDTQYF. CDR3 DNA sequence: TGTGCCAGCAACCACCTAGCGTTTAGCACAGATACGCAGTATTTT.

The V call is TRBV7-9, the J call TRBJ2-6; D is possibly TRBD1 (5 bases). The CDR3 has 18 residues. Trimming pared 0 bases from V and 2 bases from J, leaving 14 bases between. Germline CDR1 reads SEHNR; CDR2 reads FQNEAQ (reference sequence). The CDR3, as DNA: TGTGCCAGCAGCTTAGCAGTGAGCAGGGCGGCTGGGGCCAACGTCCTGACTTTC. Its translation: CASSLAVSRAAGANVLTF.

The V and J genes are TRBV19 and TRBJ1-1; no clear D. Germline V gene data show CDR1 as LNHDA and CDR2 as SQIVND (reference sequence). The CDR3 is made up of 13 amino acids. The V end was cut by 3 bases, the J end by 4 bases, with 9 bases between. CDR3 sequence: CASSMISGTEAFF. The CDR3 DNA reads TGTGCCAGTAGTATGATCTCGGGCACTGAAGCTTTCTTT.

CDR3 sequence: CATSSSDRVAYEQYF. CDR3 bases: TGTGCCACCAGCAGCTCCGACAGGGTAGCCTACGAGCAGTACTTC. The rearrangement links TRBV15 to TRBJ2-7; 7 bases line up with TRBD1. The CDR3 runs 15 residues. V lost 3 bases and J lost 2; bases outside the gene matches: 7. The V gene's germline CDR1 is LNHNV and CDR2 YYDKDF (reference sequence). Combining the CDR3 with reference TRBV15 and TRBJ2-7 gives the whole variable domain DAMVIQNPRYQVTQFGKPVTLSCSQTLNHNVMYWYQQKSSQAPKLLFHYYDKDFNNEADTPDNFQSRRPNTSFCFLDIRSPGLGDTAMYLCATSSSDRVAYEQYFGPGTRLTVT.

The chain links TRBV2 to TRBJ1-4; D unresolved. Germline assignment: CDR1 SNHLY and CDR2 FYNNEI. The CDR3 has 15 amino acids. The V end lost 6 bases, the J end lost 10 bases, and 21 bases lay between the germline ends. The DNA for the CDR3 is TGTGCCAGCAGCTCCCCCAGGCAATCTATAGGAAAACTGTTTTTT. This codes for CASSSPRQSIGKLFF. The full variable domain, in which reference TRBV2 and TRBJ1-4 provide the parts outside the CDR3, is EPEVTQTPSHQVTQMGQEVILRCVPISNHLYFYWYRQILGQKVEFLVSFYNNEISEKSEIFDDQFSVERPDGSNFTLKIRSTKLEDSAMYFCASSSPRQSIGKLFFGSGTQLSVL.

The chain uses TRBV10-2 and TRBJ2-1; tentatively, D is TRBD2 (5 bases). The CDR3 runs to 13 residues. CDR1 is WSHSY and CDR2 is SAAADI in the germline V gene. The V and J ends lost 4 bases and 7 bases respectively, with 11 bases between them. The CDR3, as DNA: TGCGCCAGCAGTGTCGGGATTGTTAATGAGCAGTTCTTC. Its protein product is CASSVGIVNEQFF.

The rearrangement joins TRBV5-1 to TRBJ1-2, with D hard to call. Germline lookup yields CDR1 SGHRS and CDR2 YFSETQ. The CDR3 sequence is 12 residues long. Trimming left V 5 bases short and J 5 bases short, with 10 bases between. The CDR3 nucleotides are TGCGCCAGCAGGCAAGAGACTTATGGCTACACCTTC. This translates into CASRQETYGYTF.

The chain carries TRBV4-1 and TRBJ2-1; 11 nucleotides line up with TRBD2. V lost 3 bases, J lost 8 bases, and 3 bases stayed unmatched. Germline-derived CDR1 and CDR2 are MGHRA and YSYEKL. This CDR3 is built from 14 residues. The CDR3: CASSQILAGDEQFF. In DNA, the CDR3 is TGCGCCAGCAGCCAGATACTAGCGGGAGATGAGCAGTTCTTC.

The chain carries TRBV29-1 and TRBJ2-2; 9 bases fit TRBD2. Germline values: CDR1 SQVTM, CDR2 ANQGSEA. The CDR3 runs 14 residues. V was pared by 4 bases and J by 7 bases, with 7 bases of the junction left unmatched. The CDR3 here is CSVGISGSDGELFF. The CDR3 DNA is TGCAGCGTTGGGATTAGCGGGAGCGACGGGGAGCTGTTTTTT.

J is TRBJ2-2 and V is TRBV5-1; no definite D call. CDR1 and CDR2 (germline): SGHRS, YFSETQ. The V end was cut by 1 base, the J end by 7 bases, with 8 bases between. CDR3 size: 13 residues. CDR3 in amino acids: CASSLPSNGELFF. The CDR3 nucleotides read TGCGCCAGCAGCTTGCCTAGTAACGGGGAGCTGTTTTTT.

This clone was counted only a few times. This sequence joins TRBV15 and TRBJ1-1; D gene uncertain. Deletions cut 0 bases from V and 7 bases from J, with 6 bases between. CDR3 length: 12 amino acids. Germline V gives CDR1 LNHNV, CDR2 YYDKDF (reference sequence). CDR3 nucleotides: TGTGCCACCAGCAGAGAAACTATTGAAGCTTTCTTT. The encoded protein is CATSRETIEAFF.

The V call is TRBV9, the J call TRBJ2-7, with 10 bases matching TRBD2. The CDR3 extends over 16 amino acids. Trimming cost V 4 bases and J 0 bases; bases outside gene matches: 7. In germline, CDR1 is SGDLS, CDR2 YYNGEE. The CDR3 here is CASSLEREGTSYEQYF. DNA of the CDR3: TGTGCCAGCAGCCTTGAGCGGGAGGGAACCTCCTACGAGCAGTACTTC.

As concerns this clone: A junction boundary mismatches the germline segment, possibly from a read error. V and J are TRBV7-7 and TRBJ2-7; a possible D gene is TRBD1 (6 bases). In germline, CDR1 is SSHAT, CDR2 FNYEAQ (reference sequence). The CDR3 runs 15 residues. The CDR3 DNA reads as TGTGCTAGCAGCGTTACCCCAGGGGCTCAATACGAGCAGTACTTC. This gives the protein CASSVTPGAQYEQYF.

This sequence joins TRBV5-1 and TRBJ1-1; weak D call: TRBD1 (6 bases). Germline V gene sequence: CDR1 SGHRS, CDR2 YFSETQ. With 0 bases removed from V and 5 bases from J, the gap between germline ends came to 11 bases. This CDR3 region has 14 residues. CDR3 DNA: TGCGCCAGCAGCTTGGACAGGGAGGGAACTGAAGCTTTCTTT. This translates into CASSLDREGTEAFF.

This clone has just a few counts. The chain carries TRBV9 and TRBJ2-1; D possibly corresponds to TRBD1 (5 bases). The V gene lost 2 bases and the J gene lost 1 base, with 7 bases spanning the gap. The CDR3 loop spans 14 amino acids. CDR1 and CDR2 from the germline V gene are SGDLS and YYNGEE. CDR3 sequence reads: CASSVSGSYNEQFF. The DNA of the CDR3 is TGTGCCAGCAGCGTCTCAGGGTCCTACAATGAGCAGTTCTTC.

V and J are TRBV5-4 and TRBJ2-5; 9 nucleotides agree with TRBD2. Germline V gene sequence: CDR1 SGHNT, CDR2 YYREEE (reference sequence). The CDR3 has 16 residues. Trimming took 2 bases from V and 2 from J; bases not matched to a gene: 7. This CDR3 is CASSFPGLAVQETQYF. The DNA of the CDR3 is TGTGCCAGCAGCTTCCCGGGACTAGCTGTTCAAGAGACCCAGTACTTC.

The rearrangement uses TRBV27 and TRBJ1-4, with TRBD1 matching 7 bases. CDR1 and CDR2 from the germline V gene are MNHEY and SMNVEV (reference sequence). CDR3 length: 15 amino acids. The trim removed 2 bases at V and 8 bases at J, leaving 8 bases unmatched. In DNA, the CDR3 is TGTGCCAGCAGTTTACAGGACAGGCGGCAAGAAAAACTGTTTTTT. Translating it yields CASSLQDRRQEKLFF.

The gene calls are TRBV4-3 and TRBJ1-1, with D uncertain. Trimming took off 0 bases at V and 11 bases at J, with 16 bases between the two ends. The CDR3 is 14 amino acids. Germline V CDR1 and CDR2: LGHNA, YSLEER. CDR3: CASSQDLETKRAFF. CDR3 nucleotide sequence: TGCGCCAGCAGCCAAGATTTAGAGACAAAAAGGGCTTTCTTT.

The rearrangement links TRBV27 to TRBJ2-5; a possible D gene is TRBD1 (5 bases). This CDR3 contains 14 residues. The germline V gene has CDR1 MNHEY and CDR2 SMNVEV (reference sequence). V lost 5 bases and J 2 bases, leaving 12 bases between the germline ends. CDR3: CASSPFDRQETQYF. CDR3 nucleotide sequence: TGTGCCAGCAGTCCCTTTGACAGACAAGAGACCCAGTACTTC.

The chain carries TRBV5-1 and TRBJ2-1; 14 bases are shared with TRBD2. Trimming removed 5 bases from V and 10 bases from J; junction bases left unmatched: 11. Germline lookup yields CDR1 SGHRS and CDR2 YFSETQ. The CDR3 loop spans 16 amino acids. The CDR3 here is CASRKGTSGRRGEQFF. The CDR3 DNA follows: TGCGCCAGCAGAAAAGGGACTAGCGGGAGAAGAGGGGAGCAGTTCTTC.

V and J are TRBV2 and TRBJ2-5; D is perhaps TRBD1 (6 bases). Germline V CDR1 and CDR2: SNHLY, FYNNEI. CDR3 length: 12 residues. Trimming cost V 11 bases and J 2 bases, with 12 bases left between them. The CDR3 region is CASGAFQETQYF. The CDR3 bases are TGTGCCTCAGGGGCCTTTCAAGAGACCCAGTACTTC. The complete variable domain, with remaining parts taken from reference TRBV2 and TRBJ2-5, reads EPEVTQTPSHQVTQMGQEVILRCVPISNHLYFYWYRQILGQKVEFLVSFYNNEISEKSEIFDDQFSVERPDGSNFTLKIRSTKLEDSAMYFCASGAFQETQYFGPGTRLLVL.

This clone was detected a few times. This chain uses TRBV30 with TRBJ1-4; TRBD1 is a possible D gene (5 bases). Deletions cut 3 bases from V and 6 bases from J, with 20 bases between. Germline CDR1 reads GTSNPN; CDR2 reads SVGIG (reference sequence). This CDR3 has 16 residues. CDR3 loop: CAWSNSRGTEHEKLFF. The CDR3, as DNA: TGTGCCTGGAGCAACTCCCGGGGGACGGAACATGAAAAACTGTTTTTT.

The chain has TRBV14 and TRBJ1-2; D uncertain. CDR1 is SGHDN, CDR2 FVKESK, per germline. There are 13 residues in the CDR3. V lost 1 base and J 5 bases, leaving 8 bases between the germline ends. This CDR3 reads CASSQVSSYGYTF. The DNA for the CDR3 is TGTGCCAGCAGCCAAGTTAGCTCGTATGGCTACACCTTC.

The V call is TRBV30, the J call TRBJ2-1; 16 nucleotides line up with TRBD2. The CDR3 totals 19 residues. V was pared by 4 bases and J by 2 bases, with 11 bases of the junction left unmatched. The germline gives CDR1 GTSNPN, CDR2 SVGIG (reference sequence). CDR3: CAWKPGLAGGPSAYNEQFF. CDR3 sequence (DNA): TGTGCCTGGAAGCCGGGACTAGCGGGAGGGCCAAGCGCCTACAATGAGCAGTTCTTC.

The chain links TRBV5-1 to TRBJ2-7; 10 nucleotides agree with TRBD2. This CDR3 contains 17 residues. Germline CDR1 and CDR2: SGHRS and YFSETQ. Trimming took 4 bases from V and 4 from J; bases not matched to a gene: 14. CDR3 DNA sequence: TGCGCCAGCAGCGCGAGTACCCTAGCGGGAGTTCTGTACGAGCAGTACTTC. Translation: CASSASTLAGVLYEQYF. The full variable domain, with the rest looked up from reference TRBV5-1 and TRBJ2-7, is KAGVTQTPRYLIKTRGQQVTLSCSPISGHRSVSWYQQTPGQGLQFLFEYFSETQRNKGNFPGRFSGRQFSNSRSEMNVSTLELGDSALYLCASSASTLAGVLYEQYFGPGTRLTVT.

The V call is TRBV19, the J call TRBJ1-4, with D possibly being TRBD1 (5 bases). V gave up 4 bases and J gave up 3 bases, with 12 bases separating them. The CDR3 spans 15 residues. Germline V CDR1 and CDR2: LNHDA, SQIVND (reference sequence). The DNA for the CDR3 is TGTGCCAGTAGTAATGGACAATCGCCTAATGAAAAACTGTTTTTT. Translating gives CASSNGQSPNEKLFF.

This chain uses TRBV7-3 with TRBJ2-1; the D gene is possibly TRBD1 (5 bases). The CDR3 length is 15 residues. From germline, CDR1 is SGHTA and CDR2 FQGTGA. V was shortened by 1 base and J by 6 bases, with 13 bases between the two germline ends. The CDR3 bases are TGTGCCAGCAGCTTAAACGGAAGGGGCGGCAATGAGCAGTTCTTC. Its translation is CASSLNGRGGNEQFF.

This chain uses TRBV5-1 with TRBJ2-3, with 7 bases that match TRBD1. With V trimmed by 0 bases and J by 0 bases, 4 bases remained unmatched. Germline CDR1 reads SGHRS; CDR2 reads YFSETQ. The CDR3 has 16 residues. The CDR3 loop reads CASSLGRGFSTDTQYF. CDR3 bases: TGCGCCAGCAGCTTGGGCAGGGGGTTTAGCACAGATACGCAGTATTTT.